The 13 T cell receptor beta chains below come from one sample, sequenced in a study of cytomegalovirus exposure and HLA in healthy donors (dated by TCRdb to 2016 to 2017). Libraries were built with the immunoSEQ multiplex PCR assay. Imported from immuneACCESS, the table was reduced by TCRdb to in-frame sequences with V and J called. These copies leave out some clones; in studies compared against another copy, an unresolved V gene accounts for under half, and the cause of the remainder is not known. This sample comprises approximately 190,000 clones, 70% to 85% of them detected only once. Roughly 12% of the sample is in the top ten clones. The material sequenced was PBMCs. The receptor set was obtained from a woman aged 25-40 years in good health and CMV-seropositive.

The chain recombines TRBV19 with TRBJ2-7, with D uncertain. The ends were cut back, 0 bases at V and 0 bases at J, with 6 bases in the middle. The CDR3 spans 14 residues. CDR1 is LNHDA, CDR2 SQIVND, per germline (reference sequence). CDR3 in amino acids: CASSIDLYSYEQYF. CDR3 DNA sequence: TGTGCCAGTAGTATAGATTTGTACTCCTACGAGCAGTACTTC.

The rearrangement joins TRBV7-9 to TRBJ2-5; 7 bases are a match to TRBD1. The V gene's germline CDR1 is SEHNR and CDR2 FQNEAQ (reference sequence). V was pared by 5 bases and J by 2 bases, with 11 bases of the junction left unmatched. The CDR3 extends over 16 amino acids. For the CDR3, the DNA is TGTGCCAGCAGCCCCGCCCGACAGGGTTGGCAAGAGACCCAGTACTTC. The encoded protein is CASSPARQGWQETQYF.

The CDR3 protein is CASSLERSGQRYTF. In DNA form, the CDR3 reads TGTGCCAGCAGCTTAGAGAGGAGTGGACAACGCTACACCTTC. The chain has TRBV7-6 and TRBJ1-2, with D tentatively TRBD1 (5 bases). The V gene lost 1 base and the J gene lost 9 bases, with 15 bases spanning the gap. Germline V gene sequence: CDR1 SGHVS, CDR2 FNYEAQ. The length of the CDR3 is 14 residues.

The rearrangement joins TRBV15 to TRBJ2-7; 15 nucleotides align to TRBD2. Germline CDR1 reads LNHNV; CDR2 reads YYDKDF (reference sequence). V lost 5 bases and J lost 7; bases outside the gene matches: 9. This CDR3 is 16 amino acids long. CDR3 nucleotides: TGTGCCACCAGCGGGACTAGCGGGAGGAGAATAGGAGAGCAGTACTTC. It is translated as CATSGTSGRRIGEQYF.

The gene calls are TRBV6-6 and TRBJ1-2, with D possibly matching TRBD1 (5 bases). This CDR3 spans 14 amino acids. The V gene lost 6 bases and the J gene lost 4 bases, with 15 bases spanning the gap. Germline lookup yields CDR1 MNHNY and CDR2 SVGAGI (reference sequence). CDR3 bases: TGTGCCAGCAGACCCCGCGTAGACAGCTATGGCTACACCTTC. This sequence encodes CASRPRVDSYGYTF.

The rearrangement links TRBV2 to TRBJ1-3; D gene ambiguous. Germline V gene data show CDR1 as SNHLY and CDR2 as FYNNEI. This CDR3 is 14 amino acids long. V was clipped by 0 bases and J by 4 bases, with 7 bases between them. The CDR3 loop is CASSEAGSGNTIYF. CDR3 nucleotide sequence: TGTGCCAGCAGTGAAGCCGGGTCCGGAAACACCATATATTTT.

The V and J genes are TRBV28 and TRBJ1-1; the D gene is possibly TRBD1 (5 bases). Trimming shortened V by 8 bases and J by 0 bases, and 13 bases separated the two germline ends. CDR1 and CDR2 from the germline V gene are MDHEN and SYDVKM. The CDR3 sequence is 14 residues long. CDR3 in amino acids: CASYGWGVNTEAFF. CDR3 nucleotides: TGTGCCAGCTACGGTTGGGGGGTGAACACTGAAGCTTTCTTT.

The chain recombines TRBV18 with TRBJ1-2; D is possibly TRBD1 (6 bases). V dropped 5 bases and J dropped 4 bases, with 14 bases sitting between them. The germline CDR1 and CDR2 sequences are KGHSH and LQKENI. The CDR3 consists of 14 residues. Written as DNA, the CDR3 is TGTGCCAGCTCAGCCTCAGGGGACCTCTATGGCTACACCTTC. Encoded protein: CASSASGDLYGYTF.

V and J are TRBV7-9 and TRBJ2-7; 10 bases agree with TRBD2. Losses at the gene ends were 3 bases for V and 3 bases for J; bases not matched to a gene: 5. Looked up from germline, CDR1 is SEHNR and CDR2 is FQNEAQ (reference sequence). CDR3 length: 15 residues. CDR3: CASSFTSGAYYEQYF. DNA for the CDR3: TGTGCCAGCAGCTTTACTAGCGGGGCCTACTACGAGCAGTACTTC. The full variable domain, with the rest looked up from reference TRBV7-9 and TRBJ2-7, is DTGVSQNPRHKITKRGQNVTFRCDPISEHNRLYWYRQTLGQGPEFLTYFQNEAQLEKSRLLSDRFSAERPKGSFSTLEIQRTEQGDSAMYLCASSFTSGAYYEQYFGPGTRLTVT.

This chain uses TRBV29-1 with TRBJ2-2, with TRBD1 matching 10 bases. Looked up from germline, CDR1 is SQVTM and CDR2 is ANQGSEA. The ends lost 7 bases at V and 4 bases at J; junction bases unmatched: 9. This CDR3 spans 15 amino acids. CDR3 nucleotide sequence: TGCAGCGCAACCGGGACAGGGGACGGCACCGGGGAGCTGTTTTTT. Its protein product is CSATGTGDGTGELFF.

This chain links TRBV14 with TRBJ1-1; TRBD1 might be the D (5 bases). From germline, CDR1 is SGHDN and CDR2 FVKESK. V lost 0 bases and J 7 bases, leaving 12 bases between the germline ends. This CDR3 has 14 amino acids. CDR3 nucleotides: TGTGCCAGCAGCCAAGATCTGCGGGGACTTGAAGCTTTCTTT. It yields the protein CASSQDLRGLEAFF.

This clone was observed a single time. Germline and junction disagree at one end, which may indicate a read error. The genes are TRBV11-3 and TRBJ1-5; maybe TRBD1 (5 bases). Germline CDR1 is SGHNT and CDR2 is YENEEA. The CDR3 consists of 19 residues. The CDR3 bases are TGTGCCAGCAGCTTTTTCCGGCCAAATGTAGACAGCCCCAATCGGCCCCAGCATTTT. It codes for CASSFFRPNVDSPNRPQHF.

The chain uses TRBV2 and TRBJ1-5; TRBD1 matches at 8 bases. With V trimmed by 7 bases and J by 2 bases, 10 bases remained unmatched. The germline V gene has CDR1 SNHLY and CDR2 FYNNEI. This CDR3 region has 16 residues. The CDR3 region has the DNA TGTGCCAGCAAGGGACAGGCAAGGGCAGGCAATCAGCCCCAGCATTTT. Its protein product is CASKGQARAGNQPQHF.